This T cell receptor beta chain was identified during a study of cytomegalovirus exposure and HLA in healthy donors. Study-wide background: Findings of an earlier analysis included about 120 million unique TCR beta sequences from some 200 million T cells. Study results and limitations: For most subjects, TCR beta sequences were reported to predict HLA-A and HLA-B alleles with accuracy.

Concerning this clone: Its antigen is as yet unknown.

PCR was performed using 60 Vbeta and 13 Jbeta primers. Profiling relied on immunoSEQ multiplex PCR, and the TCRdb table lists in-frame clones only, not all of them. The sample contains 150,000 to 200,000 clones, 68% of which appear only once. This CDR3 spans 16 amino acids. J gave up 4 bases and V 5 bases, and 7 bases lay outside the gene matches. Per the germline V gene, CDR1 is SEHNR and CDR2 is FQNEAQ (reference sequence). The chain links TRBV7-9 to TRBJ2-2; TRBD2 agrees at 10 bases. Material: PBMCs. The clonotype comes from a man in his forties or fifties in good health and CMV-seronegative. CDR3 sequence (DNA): TGTGCCAGCAGCCTTGTTAGCGGGGGGTCCACCGGGGAGCTGTTTTTT. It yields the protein CASSLVSGGSTGELFF.